The sequence of this T cell receptor beta chain was determined in a study of T-cell memory formation after mild COVID-19. This clonotype was counted a few times. Each CDR3 protein is one row after TCRdb ran MiXCR on the 5' RACE reads. This sample carries roughly 450,000 distinct CDR3 sequences, about a sixth of them seen once, and the ten largest clones take about 22%. Trimming took off 5 bases at V and 2 bases at J, with 12 bases between the two ends. The length of the CDR3 is 15 residues. Germline values: CDR1 SGHTA, CDR2 FQGTGA. V usage is TRBV7-3 and J usage is TRBJ2-2; D is ambiguous. This clonotype originated in a man in his late teens or twenties who had mild COVID-19 (a few samples of this study predate the infection). Cell type and time point are not known. Sequenced input: PBMCs or a T cell subset sorted from them (not recorded which). The CDR3, as DNA: TGTGCCAGCAGCCGGCTTAGAAATAACACCGGGGAGCTGTTTTTT. It is translated as CASSRLRNNTGELFF.